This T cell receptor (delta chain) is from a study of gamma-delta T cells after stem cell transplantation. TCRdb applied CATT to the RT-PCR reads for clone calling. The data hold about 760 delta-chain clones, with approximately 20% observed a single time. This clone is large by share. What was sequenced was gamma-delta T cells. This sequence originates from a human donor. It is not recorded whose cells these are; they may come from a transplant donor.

The CDR3 sequence: CACDFLMVDTRDKLIF. The CDR3 DNA reads as TGTGCCTGTGACTTCCTCATGGTTGATACTCGCGATAAACTCATCTTT. The chain links TRDV2 to TRDJ1; D may be TRDD2 or TRDD3 (5 bases each). CDR1 GEAIGNYY and CDR2 EKD come from the germline V gene. Trimming cost V 3 bases and J 4 bases, with 20 bases left between them. The CDR3 covers 16 residues.